Each of the 22 T cell receptor beta chains below was sequenced from the same sample in a study of blood T cell repertoires in COVID-19. Repertoires were generated with immunoSEQ multiplex PCR, while TCRdb's copy carries only in-frame clones and drops some. The data show 140,000 or so clones, around three quarters seen once. Material for sequencing was peripheral blood. These receptors were taken from a man aged 45-60 years with acute or convalescent COVID-19.

This clone was seen only a few times. This chain uses TRBV15 with TRBJ2-5, with TRBD1 as a possible D gene (5 bases). CDR1 is LNHNV and CDR2 is YYDKDF in the germline V gene (reference sequence). The CDR3 has 13 amino acids. V dropped 4 bases and J dropped 4 bases, with 10 bases sitting between them. The CDR3 reads CATSTGSRETQYF. The CDR3 region has the DNA TGTGCCACCAGCACAGGGTCAAGAGAGACCCAGTACTTC.

The V call is TRBV11-2, the J call TRBJ2-2; perhaps TRBD2 as D (6 bases). This CDR3 is built from 13 residues. Looked up from germline, CDR1 is SGHAT and CDR2 is FQNNGV. Trimming stripped 5 bases from V and 6 bases from J, with 10 bases between. The CDR3 region is CASSTWGAGELFF. The CDR3 region has the DNA TGTGCCAGCAGCACCTGGGGGGCCGGGGAGCTGTTTTTT.

The table lists this clone with a few counts. The chain couples TRBV14 to TRBJ1-3, with a possible D match to TRBD1 (6 bases). CDR3 size: 14 residues. V lost 5 bases to trimming and J lost 5 bases, with 13 bases between them. CDR1 and CDR2 (germline): SGHDN, FVKESK. The CDR3 spells CASSDQTGRNTIYF. The CDR3 DNA reads TGTGCCAGCAGCGACCAAACAGGGAGAAACACCATATATTTT.

The V call is TRBV6-5, the J call TRBJ1-3, with D perhaps matching TRBD1 (5 bases). The CDR3 runs 14 residues. Trimming took 4 bases from V and 7 from J, leaving 14 bases between them. CDR1 and CDR2 from the germline V gene are MNHEY and SVGAGI. This CDR3 is CASSSSQGPNTIYF. The CDR3 DNA sequence: TGTGCCAGCAGTTCCTCCCAGGGTCCTAACACCATATATTTT.

The chain couples TRBV3-1 (or the pseudogene TRBV3-2) to TRBJ1-2; weak D call: TRBD1 (5 bases). Germline CDR1 is LGHDT and CDR2 is YNNKEL (reference sequence). Trimming removed 1 base from V and 3 bases from J, with 12 bases in between. The CDR3 has 15 residues. CDR3 bases: TGTGCCAGCAGCCAAGCCCCGGGGGATTACTATGGCTACACCTTC. Translating it yields CASSQAPGDYYGYTF.

This clone was found a few times. This chain uses TRBV5-1 with TRBJ2-1, with unresolved D. The V and J ends lost 3 bases and 4 bases respectively, with 14 bases between them. CDR3 length: 15 residues. CDR1 and CDR2 from the germline V gene are SGHRS and YFSETQ. Here the CDR3 DNA reads TGCGCCAGCAGCTCCCCTCTCGACTCTTACAATGAGCAGTTCTTC. Its protein is CASSSPLDSYNEQFF. The full variable domain, its missing parts supplied by reference TRBV5-1 and TRBJ2-1, is KAGVTQTPRYLIKTRGQQVTLSCSPISGHRSVSWYQQTPGQGLQFLFEYFSETQRNKGNFPGRFSGRQFSNSRSEMNVSTLELGDSALYLCASSSPLDSYNEQFFGPGTRLTVL.

This clone was observed a few times. CDR3 in DNA: TGTGCCAGCAGCCAAGCGAGTTCCGCTTGGGATACGCAGTATTTT. Residues: CASSQASSAWDTQYF. The rearrangement links TRBV4-2 to TRBJ2-3; D gene ambiguous. CDR3 length equals 15 residues. Germline V lookup: CDR1 LGHNA, CDR2 YNFKEQ. The V end was cut by 1 base, the J end by 6 bases, with 14 bases between.

The J gene is TRBJ2-3, the V gene TRBV5-1; D is ambiguous. V lost 0 bases and J 2 bases, leaving 10 bases between the germline ends. This CDR3 is built from 15 residues. CDR1 is SGHRS, CDR2 YFSETQ, per germline. The CDR3 bases are TGCGCCAGCAGCTTGGCCGGCAGGAACACAGATACGCAGTATTTT. This translates into CASSLAGRNTDTQYF.

The chain employs TRBV7-6 and TRBJ2-1; D might be TRBD1 (7 bases). CDR1 is SGHVS and CDR2 is FNYEAQ in the germline V gene. V lost 5 bases and J lost 0, with 23 bases in between. There are 19 residues in the CDR3. CDR3: CASSPGGLASVGSYNEQFF. The CDR3 region has the DNA TGTGCCAGCAGCCCAGGGGGGCTAGCCAGTGTGGGCTCCTACAATGAGCAGTTCTTC.

This clone was observed a few times. V and J are TRBV19 and TRBJ1-2; possibly TRBD1 for D (6 bases). Germline CDR1 and CDR2: LNHDA and SQIVND (reference sequence). The CDR3 extends over 14 amino acids. The V gene lost 4 bases and the J gene lost 5 bases, with 14 bases spanning the gap. The CDR3 nucleotides read TGTGCCAGTAGTAAAACAGGGTCTCGATATGGCTACACCTTC. Translated: CASSKTGSRYGYTF. The full variable domain, its missing parts supplied by reference TRBV19 and TRBJ1-2, is DGGITQSPKYLFRKEGQNVTLSCEQNLNHDAMYWYRQDPGQGLRLIYYSQIVNDFQKGDIAEGYSVSREKKESFPLTVTSAQKNPTAFYLCASSKTGSRYGYTFGSGTRLTVV.

This clone was recorded only once. This rearrangement joins TRBV9 to TRBJ2-3; D is possibly TRBD2 (6 bases). Deletions cut 0 bases from V and 5 bases from J, with 13 bases between. Per the germline V gene, CDR1 is SGDLS and CDR2 is YYNGEE. This CDR3 comprises 15 residues. CDR3 residues: CASSVGLANRDTQYF. In DNA, the CDR3 is TGTGCCAGCAGCGTAGGCCTAGCGAACAGAGATACGCAGTATTTT.

This clone came up a few times. The chain combines TRBV6-4 with TRBJ1-1; maybe TRBD1 (6 bases). The CDR3 sequence is 14 residues long. V was trimmed by 6 bases and J by 0 bases, leaving 11 bases between them. Germline loops: CDR1 MRHNA, CDR2 SNTAGT. The CDR3 is CASRPRGLNTEAFF. In nucleotides, the CDR3 is TGTGCCAGCAGGCCCAGGGGTTTGAACACTGAAGCTTTCTTT.

V is TRBV30 and J is TRBJ2-5; D not certain. Per the germline V gene, CDR1 is GTSNPN and CDR2 is SVGIG (reference sequence). V was pared by 4 bases and J by 2 bases, with 17 bases between. This CDR3 spans 15 amino acids. DNA of the CDR3: TGTGCCTGGAACCCGCCCTTTCAGTTACAAGAGACCCAGTACTTC. The encoded protein is CAWNPPFQLQETQYF.

CDR3 region: CASSLVVVTTNEKLFF. CDR3 coding DNA: TGCGCCAGCAGCTTGGTCGTCGTTACAACTAATGAAAAACTGTTTTTT. The V call is TRBV5-1, the J call TRBJ1-4, with no clear D. With 0 bases removed from V and 0 bases from J, the gap between germline ends came to 9 bases. Germline CDR1 is SGHRS and CDR2 is YFSETQ. CDR3 length: 16 amino acids.

This chain uses TRBV12-3 or TRBV12-4 with TRBJ1-3, with D hard to call. CDR3 length: 12 residues. Trimming removed 6 bases at V and 4 bases at J, with 7 bases between. Here the CDR3 DNA reads TGTGCCAGCAGCCCCCCGGGAAACACCATATATTTT. This gives the protein CASSPPGNTIYF.

The chain combines TRBV11-3 with TRBJ2-3; 11 nucleotides match TRBD1. The V and J ends lost 4 bases and 5 bases, in that order; junction bases with no gene match: 5. The germline gives CDR1 SGHNT, CDR2 YENEEA. The CDR3 has 15 residues. This CDR3 is CASSSWDRGEDTQYF. The CDR3 DNA sequence: TGTGCCAGCAGCTCATGGGACAGGGGGGAAGATACGCAGTATTTT.

The J gene is TRBJ1-1, the V gene TRBV10-2, with D possibly TRBD1 on 5 matching bases. Germline CDR1 reads WSHSY; CDR2 reads SAAADI. The CDR3 length is 12 residues. Trimming took 4 bases from V and 11 from J, leaving 14 bases between them. CDR3 in DNA: TGCGCCAGCAGTGTTTGGGGGACTGGGGCTTTCTTT. Amino acid sequence: CASSVWGTGAFF.

This clone turned up a few times. The chain recombines TRBV5-1 with TRBJ1-2; D is unclear. Germline V lookup: CDR1 SGHRS, CDR2 YFSETQ. The CDR3 has 16 amino acids. V was pared by 0 bases and J by 4 bases, with 16 bases between. The CDR3 bases are TGCGCCAGCAGCTTGGATCCCGCCGATACTCCCTATGGCTACACCTTC. It yields the protein CASSLDPADTPYGYTF.

This chain uses TRBV5-1 with TRBJ1-4; possible D gene TRBD1, 6 bases. V gave up 4 bases and J gave up 3 bases, with 16 bases separating them. The CDR3 has 16 residues. The germline CDR1 and CDR2 sequences are SGHRS and YFSETQ. CDR3 nucleotide sequence: TGCGCCAGCAGCCCTGAGGCGGGGGCGTCTAATGAAAAACTGTTTTTT. Its protein is CASSPEAGASNEKLFF.

The chain recombines TRBV24-1 with TRBJ2-1; 7 nucleotides agree with TRBD1. CDR1 and CDR2 (germline): KGHDR, SFDVKD. J was trimmed by 2 bases and V by 3 bases; bases with no gene match: 3. The CDR3 runs to 15 residues. The CDR3 region is CATSDGGQAYNEQFF. The CDR3 DNA reads as TGTGCCACCAGTGATGGCGGACAGGCCTACAATGAGCAGTTCTTC.

This clone was recorded once. The chain links TRBV6-2 or TRBV6-3 to TRBJ1-5; perhaps TRBD1 as D (6 bases). This CDR3 has 15 amino acids. V lost 6 bases to trimming and J lost 3 bases, with 15 bases between them. Per the germline V gene, CDR1 is MNHEY and CDR2 is SVGEGT. CDR3: CASSRTGTTNQPQHF. CDR3 sequence (DNA): TGTGCCAGCAGCCGTACAGGGACAACCAATCAGCCCCAGCATTTT.

The chain is built from TRBV29-1 and TRBJ2-5; D might be TRBD2 (6 bases). V was shortened by 2 bases and J by 5 bases, with 12 bases between the two germline ends. CDR1 and CDR2 from the germline V gene are SQVTM and ANQGSEA. CDR3 length: 13 residues. The CDR3 nucleotides are TGCAGCGTTGAAAAACTAGCCCGGGAGACCCAGTACTTC. Translated: CSVEKLARETQYF.